This TCR beta chain derives from a study of T cells after yellow fever vaccination. TCRdb recomputed calls from the 5' RACE reads with MiXCR, one row per CDR3 protein. The repertoire holds about 120,000 distinct CDR3 sequences, with around 7.2% as singletons. Concerning this clonotype: The antigen is undetermined.

Trimming took off 10 bases at V and 3 bases at J, with 15 bases between the two ends. Germline CDR1 LGHNA, CDR2 YNFKEQ. The CDR3 is 13 amino acids. The study's findings and limits: Peaking faster, on day 5 versus 15, the secondary response was nonetheless weaker. Contaminating bulk clonotypes could be abundant in FACS-sorted repertoires. Primary-vaccination clones mostly resurfaced post-booster (under 98% CD4, just under 90% CD8). Only a minor proportion of clonotypes was detected across both CD4 and CD8 compartments.

The clonotype was recovered from a man aged 18 to 35 who received the YFV17D yellow fever vaccine. The V call is TRBV4-2, the J call TRBJ1-2; D is ambiguous. Sequencing used CD4+ T cells sorted from PBMCs, obtained about 49 days after the first yellow fever vaccination. The CDR3 loop is CAMSPGVHYGYTF. The CDR3, as DNA: TGTGCCATGAGCCCCGGGGTCCACTATGGCTACACCTTC.